This passage covers 8 T cell receptor beta chains from one sample sequenced in a study of T cell repertoires in cytomegalovirus infection. Antigens for these TCRs are unknown. TCRdb reprocessed the reads with MiXCR, giving one entry per CDR3 protein. This sample yields nearly 700,000 distinct CDR3 sequences, of which approximately 33% are seen a single time; around a sixth belongs to the top ten. The source material was cultured PBMCs, sampled from culture after CMV antigen stimulation. These receptors were collected from a human donor in good health (CMV status not recorded). Some clones in this sample may be carry-over from other donors' samples.

The V and J genes are TRBV2 and TRBJ2-3; 9 bases map to TRBD2. The CDR3 extends over 14 amino acids. Trimming cost V 8 bases and J 9 bases; bases outside gene matches: 12. The V gene's germline CDR1 is SNHLY and CDR2 FYNNEI. The CDR3 sequence: CASQNLAAGGTQYF. In DNA, the CDR3 is TGTGCCAGCCAAAATCTAGCGGCGGGAGGGACGCAGTATTTT. Full variable domain (outside the CDR3, taken from reference TRBV2 and TRBJ2-3): EPEVTQTPSHQVTQMGQEVILRCVPISNHLYFYWYRQILGQKVEFLVSFYNNEISEKSEIFDDQFSVERPDGSNFTLKIRSTKLEDSAMYFCASQNLAAGGTQYFGPGTRLTVL.

The V and J genes are TRBV12-3 or TRBV12-4 and TRBJ1-1; 7 bases agree with TRBD1. This CDR3 is 13 amino acids long. The V and J ends lost 3 bases and 6 bases, in that order; junction bases with no gene match: 4. The CDR3, as DNA: TGTGCCAGCAGTTTCGACAGGGTCTCTGAAGCTTTCTTT. Protein: CASSFDRVSEAFF.

The sample holds a few counts of this clonotype. The chain combines TRBV7-8 with TRBJ2-1; TRBD2 agrees at 7 bases. From germline, CDR1 is SGHVS and CDR2 FQNEAQ. The V and J ends lost 3 bases and 8 bases, in that order; junction bases with no gene match: 7. The CDR3 consists of 14 residues. CDR3 in amino acids: CASSFGGSADEQFF. Written as DNA, the CDR3 is TGTGCCAGCAGCTTCGGCGGGAGTGCGGATGAGCAGTTCTTC.

V gene TRBV28 combines with J gene TRBJ1-1; D gene uncertain. This CDR3 is 15 amino acids long. Deletions cut 3 bases from V and 4 bases from J, with 15 bases between. CDR1 is MDHEN and CDR2 is SYDVKM in the germline V gene. CDR3 loop: CASSLRGWGSTEAFF. The CDR3 DNA reads TGTGCCAGCAGTTTGCGGGGTTGGGGTAGCACTGAAGCTTTCTTT.

This clonotype was observed a few times. The chain has TRBV4-1 and TRBJ2-1; D gene unclear. CDR3 length equals 13 residues. V was shortened by 3 bases and J by 0 bases, with 3 bases between the two germline ends. Looked up from germline, CDR1 is MGHRA and CDR2 is YSYEKL. CDR3 sequence reads: CASSHISYNEQFF. DNA for the CDR3: TGCGCCAGCAGCCATATCTCCTACAATGAGCAGTTCTTC.

This clonotype was counted only a few times. The chain recombines TRBV4-1 with TRBJ1-1, with a possible D match to TRBD1 (5 bases). The germline gives CDR1 MGHRA, CDR2 YSYEKL. Trimming took off 0 bases at V and 1 base at J, with 12 bases between the two ends. The CDR3 runs 16 residues. The CDR3 spells CASSQDWQGGNTEAFF. The CDR3 DNA follows: TGCGCCAGCAGCCAAGATTGGCAGGGTGGGAACACTGAAGCTTTCTTT.

The chain links TRBV6-6 to TRBJ1-6, with 9 bases that match TRBD1. The CDR3 length is 14 residues. CDR1 is MNHNY and CDR2 is SVGAGI in the germline V gene (reference sequence). The J segment lost 10 bases and the V segment lost 5 bases, leaving 6 bases of the junction unmatched. The CDR3 sequence is CASSLRDRESPLHF. The CDR3 DNA sequence: TGTGCCAGCAGTCTCCGGGACAGGGAATCACCCCTCCACTTT.

J is TRBJ2-7 and V is TRBV7-6; D is tentatively TRBD1 or TRBD2 (5 bases each). CDR1 and CDR2 from the germline V gene are SGHVS and FNYEAQ. The germline V and J ends were trimmed by 5 bases and 2 bases, with 13 bases remaining between them. The CDR3 totals 14 residues. The CDR3 sequence is CASSLRDATYEQYF. The CDR3 DNA reads as TGTGCCAGCAGCCTCCGGGACGCCACCTACGAGCAGTACTTC.